The subject of this entry is one T cell receptor beta chain. The data are from a study of blood T cell repertoires in COVID-19. Study summary: Samples came from the United States, Italy and Spain, spanning acute and convalescent COVID-19. T cells, B-cell-depleted T cells, or PBMCs supplied cDNA or gDNA.

The CDR3 spans 16 residues. Germline CDR1 MNHEY, CDR2 SMNVEV (reference sequence). The J segment lost 8 bases and the V segment lost 5 bases, leaving 16 bases of the junction unmatched. As processed by the authors: Counts of nucleated cells, estimated from reference gene primer amplification, were obtained. Here immunoSEQ multiplex PCR was the method, and the copy in TCRdb shows in-frame clones only, minus some. V, J and clone size were drawn from that table, and D and trimming were deduced from the DNA. The sample carries some 42,000 clones, roughly 73% recorded once. The sequence came from a woman aged 70-85 years with acute or convalescent COVID-19. This sequence joins TRBV27 and TRBJ2-3, with 7 bases lining up with TRBD2. Sequencing was done on a sample of peripheral blood. The CDR3 sequence: CASSGGVGRASGTQYF. CDR3 nucleotide sequence: TGTGCCAGCAGTGGGGGAGTTGGGAGGGCCTCGGGTACGCAGTATTTT.